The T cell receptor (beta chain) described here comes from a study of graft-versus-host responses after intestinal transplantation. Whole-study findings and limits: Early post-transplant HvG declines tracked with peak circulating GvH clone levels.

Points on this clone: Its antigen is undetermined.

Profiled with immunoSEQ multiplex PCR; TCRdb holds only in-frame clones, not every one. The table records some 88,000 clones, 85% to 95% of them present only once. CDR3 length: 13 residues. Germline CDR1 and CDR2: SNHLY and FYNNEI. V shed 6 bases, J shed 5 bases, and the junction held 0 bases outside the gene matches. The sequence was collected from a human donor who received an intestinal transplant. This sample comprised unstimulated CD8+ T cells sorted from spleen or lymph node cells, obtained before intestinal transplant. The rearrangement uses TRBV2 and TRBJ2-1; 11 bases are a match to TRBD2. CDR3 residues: CASRLAGDNEQFF. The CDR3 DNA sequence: TGTGCCAGCAGACTAGCGGGGGACAATGAGCAGTTCTTC. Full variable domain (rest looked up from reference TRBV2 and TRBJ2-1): EPEVTQTPSHQVTQMGQEVILRCVPISNHLYFYWYRQILGQKVEFLVSFYNNEISEKSEIFDDQFSVERPDGSNFTLKIRSTKLEDSAMYFCASRLAGDNEQFFGPGTRLTVL.